What follows are 8 T cell receptor beta chains derived from one specimen sequenced in a study of shared clonotypes between healthy human individuals. TCRdb's table, derived via immunoSEQ multiplex PCR, lists solely in-frame clones and lacks some. This table holds over a million clones, roughly 74% found once. The sequenced material came from memory CD4+ T cells from PBMCs. Stated subset: CD45RA-negative fraction. The receptors come from a young man in good health. Some clones in this sample may be carry-over from other donors' samples.

The chain links TRBV18 to TRBJ2-1, with TRBD2 as a possible D gene (7 bases). Trimming took off 6 bases at V and 4 bases at J, with 16 bases between the two ends. The CDR3 has 15 residues. Germline V gene sequence: CDR1 KGHSH, CDR2 LQKENI. The CDR3 sequence is CASSPFGGRYNEQFF. In DNA form, the CDR3 reads TGTGCCAGCTCGCCGTTCGGGGGGCGGTACAATGAGCAGTTCTTC.

The rearrangement links TRBV19 to TRBJ1-1; no clear D. Germline V gene data show CDR1 as LNHDA and CDR2 as SQIVND (reference sequence). V gave up 3 bases and J gave up 2 bases, with 16 bases separating them. The length of the CDR3 is 16 residues. The CDR3 loop reads CASSIGSSRVNTEAFF. CDR3 bases: TGTGCCAGTAGTATCGGATCCAGTAGAGTAAACACTGAAGCTTTCTTT.

The rearrangement links TRBV6-6 to TRBJ2-7; D unclear. The CDR3 consists of 13 residues. Trimming took off 6 bases at V and 2 bases at J, with 11 bases between the two ends. CDR1 is MNHNY and CDR2 is SVGAGI in the germline V gene (reference sequence). The CDR3 DNA follows: TGTGCCAGCAGGGGCTCTCGACCCTACGAGCAGTACTTC. Residues: CASRGSRPYEQYF.

The chain uses TRBV7-2 and TRBJ2-5; D is possibly TRBD2 (6 bases). The V and J ends lost 4 bases and 4 bases respectively, with 7 bases between them. The CDR3 is made up of 12 amino acids. CDR1 is SGHTA, CDR2 FQGNSA, per germline. CDR3 bases: TGTGCCAGCAGCTGGAGGGGAGAGACCCAGTACTTC. Translation: CASSWRGETQYF.

This chain links TRBV4-3 with TRBJ2-1, with 9 bases that match TRBD2. Germline CDR1 and CDR2: LGHNA and YSLEER. V lost 2 bases to trimming and J lost 7 bases; unmatched junction nucleotides: 3. There are 14 residues in the CDR3. CDR3 bases: TGCGCCAGCAGCCAAACTAGCGGGTGGAATGAGCAGTTCTTC. This gives the protein CASSQTSGWNEQFF.

This chain joins TRBV27 and TRBJ1-2, with 7 bases lining up with TRBD1. The CDR3 runs 14 residues. Germline V gene lookup returns CDR1 MNHEY and CDR2 SMNVEV (reference sequence). J lost 6 bases, V lost 3 bases, and 7 bases had no gene match. The CDR3 reads CASSFLSDRDGYTF. In nucleotides, the CDR3 is TGTGCCAGCAGTTTTCTGTCAGACAGGGATGGCTACACCTTC.

This clone has a single count. This CDR3 is also generated by other DNA sequences in the sample. This rearrangement joins TRBV28 to TRBJ1-4, with D possibly TRBD1 on 6 matching bases. The length of the CDR3 is 15 residues. CDR1 and CDR2 from the germline V gene are MDHEN and SYDVKM. The V and J ends lost 4 bases and 0 bases respectively, with 9 bases between them. DNA for the CDR3: TGTGCCAGCAGTTCCCCAGGGGCAACTAATGAAAAACTGTTTTTT. Protein product: CASSSPGATNEKLFF. Full variable domain (outside the CDR3, taken from reference TRBV28 and TRBJ1-4): DVKVTQSSRYLVKRTGEKVFLECVQDMDHENMFWYRQDPGLGLRLIYFSYDVKMKEKGDIPEGYSVSREKKERFSLILESASTNQTSMYLCASSSPGATNEKLFFGSGTQLSVL.

This chain uses TRBV6-6 with TRBJ1-1; D is perhaps TRBD1 (6 bases). Germline CDR1 is MNHNY and CDR2 is SVGAGI (reference sequence). Trimming removed 5 bases from V and 2 bases from J, with 9 bases in between. There are 13 residues in the CDR3. The CDR3: CASSRGDNTEAFF. DNA of the CDR3: TGTGCCAGCAGTAGGGGGGACAACACTGAAGCTTTCTTT.